These 3 T cell receptor beta chains came from one sample sequenced in a study of regulatory T cells in long-lasting Graves disease. Documented time point: persistent/refractory GD, antithyroid drugs over 5 years with positive TRAb. Preparation of the TCR library used RNA extracted from PBMCs. HTBI primers from iRepertoire and Arm-PCR of CDR3 regions yielded the TCR beta libraries. Each CDR3 protein gets one entry after TCRdb re-called the multiplex PCR reads with MiXCR. The table has 700,000 or so distinct CDR3 sequences, 30% seen once. The material was peripheral blood mononuclear cells (PBMCs), obtained when the disease was refractory, from a patient treated with antithyroid drugs. The receptors stem from a female donor with Graves disease.

This clonotype was seen a handful of times. V is TRBV5-1 and J is TRBJ2-3; 12 bases are shared with TRBD2. This CDR3 region has 18 residues. CDR1 is SGHRS and CDR2 is YFSETQ in the germline V gene. V trimming: 0 bases; J trimming: 0 bases; junction bases outside the gene matches: 5. The CDR3 here is CASSLGLAGAYSTDTQYF. CDR3 in DNA: TGCGCCAGCAGCTTGGGACTAGCGGGGGCTTATAGCACAGATACGCAGTATTTT.

This chain links TRBV20-1 with TRBJ2-5; a weak D match, TRBD1 (9 bases). V lost 2 bases and J lost 2, with 24 bases in between. CDR3 size: 18 residues. Per germline, CDR1 DFQATT and CDR2 SNEGSKA (reference sequence). The CDR3 nucleotides read TGCAGTGCTAGAATAGGACAGGGGTTCGCTAGCGGGCAAGAGACCCAGTACTTC. Protein product: CSARIGQGFASGQETQYF.

The V call is TRBV30, the J call TRBJ1-6, with no clear D. Deletions cut 0 bases from V and 6 bases from J, with 9 bases between. CDR1 is GTSNPN and CDR2 is SVGIG in the germline V gene (reference sequence). This CDR3 is built from 14 residues. The DNA for the CDR3 is TGTGCCTGGAGTGTCGGGTCCATTAATTCACCCCTCCACTTT. Protein sequence: CAWSVGSINSPLHF. The full variable domain, with the rest looked up from reference TRBV30 and TRBJ1-6, is SQTIHQWPATLVQPVGSPLSLECTVEGTSNPNLYWYRQAAGRGLQLLFYSVGIGQISSEVPQNLSASRPQDRQFILSSKKLLLSDSGFYLCAWSVGSINSPLHFGNGTRLTVT.